These 15 T cell receptor beta chains were all obtained from the same sample, sequenced in a study of T cell repertoires in cytomegalovirus infection. Each CDR3 protein is one row after TCRdb ran MiXCR on the reads. Counted here are around 300,000 distinct CDR3 sequences, about 20% occurring once; the ten biggest clones make up approximately 19%. Antigens of these TCRs are unknown. The specimen was cultured PBMCs, collected from culture after CMV antigen stimulation. Every receptor here comes from a human donor in good health (CMV status not recorded). Some clones in this sample may be carry-over from other donors' samples.

V usage is TRBV5-1 and J usage is TRBJ2-1; 7 bases agree with TRBD1. The germline gives CDR1 SGHRS, CDR2 YFSETQ. Germline trimming cut 0 bases from V and 7 bases from J; bases unmatched to any gene: 7. The CDR3 contains 15 residues. The CDR3 bases are TGCGCCAGCAGCTTGGGACAGGGCTTTGTAAATGAGCAGTTCTTC. The encoded protein is CASSLGQGFVNEQFF.

This sequence joins TRBV4-1 and TRBJ2-3; no clear D. V gave up 3 bases and J gave up 6 bases, with 16 bases separating them. This CDR3 region has 15 residues. Germline-derived CDR1 and CDR2 are MGHRA and YSYEKL. The CDR3 region is CASSQGLDTGDTQYF. For the CDR3, the DNA is TGCGCCAGCAGCCAGGGCCTCGACACTGGGGATACGCAGTATTTT.

V usage is TRBV6-6 and J usage is TRBJ2-5; 12 bases are a match to TRBD1. The CDR3 totals 17 residues. Germline assignment: CDR1 MNHNY and CDR2 SVGAGI (reference sequence). Unmatched junction bases numbered 14, after V lost 6 bases and J lost 6 bases. The CDR3 spells CASRPRSGGQGAQTQYF. The CDR3 region has the DNA TGTGCCAGCAGACCCCGGTCCGGGGGACAGGGGGCCCAGACCCAGTACTTC.

The chain carries TRBV18 and TRBJ2-4; 8 nucleotides agree with TRBD1. Germline CDR1 KGHSH, CDR2 LQKENI. The length of the CDR3 is 14 residues. V lost 3 bases, J lost 12 bases, and 10 bases stayed unmatched. The CDR3 sequence: CASSPKDREKGQYF. CDR3 DNA sequence: TGTGCCAGCTCACCGAAGGACAGGGAGAAGGGTCAGTACTTC.

This clonotype was seen only a few times. The chain combines TRBV7-2 with TRBJ2-2; 7 bases match TRBD1. Germline CDR1 and CDR2: SGHTA and FQGNSA. V trimming: 4 bases; J trimming: 7 bases; junction bases outside the gene matches: 18. The CDR3 extends over 18 amino acids. DNA for the CDR3: TGTGCCAGCAGCTCCCTCCCCGGACAGGACTTGCTAATCGGGGAGCTGTTTTTT. Translation gives CASSSLPGQDLLIGELFF.

This clonotype was counted ten times or more. The chain employs TRBV6-2 or TRBV6-3 and TRBJ2-7; perhaps TRBD2 as D (5 bases). CDR3 size: 13 residues. CDR1 is MNHEY, CDR2 SVGEGT, per germline. Trimming cost V 6 bases and J 3 bases, with 12 bases left between them. The CDR3 reads CASSFGEHYEQYV. CDR3 nucleotide sequence: TGTGCCAGCAGCTTCGGGGAGCACTACGAGCAGTACGTC.

The gene calls are TRBV12-3 or TRBV12-4 and TRBJ1-4; D not certain. V was cut by 2 bases and J by 0 bases, with 4 bases left in between. The CDR3 has 14 residues. This CDR3 is CASSLNPTNEKLFF. DNA for the CDR3: TGTGCCAGCAGTTTAAACCCAACTAATGAAAAACTGTTTTTT.

V gene TRBV6-2 or TRBV6-3 combines with J gene TRBJ1-5, with a weak D call TRBD1 (5 bases). This CDR3 has 15 residues. The germline V gene has CDR1 MNHEY and CDR2 SVGEGT. V lost 5 bases and J 3 bases, leaving 14 bases between the germline ends. The CDR3 loop reads CASSPGRETNQPQHF. The CDR3 DNA follows: TGTGCCAGCAGTCCGGGCAGGGAGACCAATCAGCCCCAGCATTTT.

The table lists this clonotype with many counts. The gene calls are TRBV7-2 and TRBJ2-1; D might be TRBD1 or TRBD2, each matching 6 bases. Germline V gives CDR1 SGHTA, CDR2 FQGNSA. Between the trimmed V and J ends, which lost 4 bases and 2 bases, there was a span of 18 bases. CDR3 size: 17 residues. The CDR3 nucleotides read TGTGCCAGCAGCTCACCCCCCCGGGGGCCAACCTACAATGAGCAGTTCTTC. It specifies CASSSPPRGPTYNEQFF.

This clonotype has only a few counts. This chain links TRBV4-3 with TRBJ2-7; D gene unclear. Trimming took off 0 bases at V and 2 bases at J, with 17 bases between the two ends. The CDR3 extends over 17 amino acids. Looked up from germline, CDR1 is LGHNA and CDR2 is YSLEER. The CDR3 nucleotides read TGCGCCAGCAGCCAAGATCTTAGACGGGCGGCTCCCTACGAGCAGTACGTC. This gives the protein CASSQDLRRAAPYEQYV.

The J gene is TRBJ2-5, the V gene TRBV9; weak D call: TRBD2 (5 bases). Germline CDR1 SGDLS, CDR2 YYNGEE. This CDR3 is 15 amino acids long. The V gene lost 0 bases and the J gene lost 3 bases, with 12 bases spanning the gap. Here the CDR3 DNA reads TGTGCCAGCAGCGTAGCTGACCTGAGGGAAGAGACCCAGTACTTC. Amino acid sequence: CASSVADLREETQYF.

The chain uses TRBV10-3 and TRBJ1-2; 7 bases line up with TRBD1. V shed 5 bases and J 4 bases; nucleotides not matched to a gene: 4. This CDR3 has 13 residues. Looked up from germline, CDR1 is ENHRY and CDR2 is SYGVKD. The CDR3 here is CAISRDSGYGYTF. The CDR3 DNA reads as TGTGCCATCAGTCGGGACAGCGGCTATGGCTACACCTTC.

This clonotype was counted a few times. The genes are TRBV10-3 and TRBJ1-1; 9 bases fit TRBD1. The CDR3 contains 17 residues. Germline V gene data show CDR1 as ENHRY and CDR2 as SYGVKD. V lost 4 bases, J lost 4 bases, and 13 bases stayed unmatched. CDR3 amino acids: CAISADTGGIGSTEAFF. CDR3 coding DNA: TGTGCCATCAGTGCCGATACAGGGGGCATAGGAAGCACTGAAGCTTTCTTT.

In this sample, this clonotype turned up a few times. The chain uses TRBV19 and TRBJ1-4; D is perhaps TRBD1 (6 bases). The CDR3 contains 17 residues. The germline V gene has CDR1 LNHDA and CDR2 SQIVND (reference sequence). The V and J ends lost 3 bases and 3 bases respectively, with 17 bases between them. The CDR3 bases are TGTGCCAGTAGTATCCCCCTGAGGGGGTCCGCTAATGAAAAACTGTTTTTT. Translated, it gives CASSIPLRGSANEKLFF.

The rearrangement uses TRBV7-9 and TRBJ2-7; D possibly corresponds to TRBD2 (5 bases). This CDR3 is 12 amino acids long. The V end was cut by 5 bases, the J end by 2 bases, with 7 bases between. CDR1 SEHNR and CDR2 FQNEAQ come from the germline V gene (reference sequence). The chain's CDR3 is CASSELAYEQYF. The CDR3 DNA is TGTGCCAGCAGCGAACTAGCCTACGAGCAGTACTTC. Looking up the rest from reference TRBV7-9 and TRBJ2-7 gives the full variable domain: DTGVSQNPRHKITKRGQNVTFRCDPISEHNRLYWYRQTLGQGPEFLTYFQNEAQLEKSRLLSDRFSAERPKGSFSTLEIQRTEQGDSAMYLCASSELAYEQYFGPGTRLTVT.